This note documents a single T cell receptor beta chain sequence. No antigen is known for it. No per-base quality is available; no much larger clone lies one base away. The CDR3 regions of human TCRbeta chains were analyzed by immunosequencing. In the original analysis: TCRs in the repertoires were compared against a reference library of SARS-CoV-2-specific TCRs that had been generated with the MIRA antigen-specificity platform. Breadth was defined as the fraction of unique TCRs that were SARS-CoV-2-associated, and depth was defined as the fraction of total T cells that were SARS-CoV-2-associated. Using the MIRA data, each spike-specific TCR was assigned both to the spike region to which the TCR was reactive and to a CD4 or CD8 class. Log10-transformed breadth and depth values were compared by one-way ANOVA with Sidak's multiple comparisons tests. TCRdb re-hosts the immuneACCESS table, in-frame sequences only. Its copies lack some clones; in the studies checked, an unresolved V gene accounts for under half of them, and the cause for the rest is not known. The DNA gave D and trimming, while V, J and clone size come from that table. Recorded for this sample are 95,000 to 150,000 clones; more than 85% of them occurred a single time. The top ten clones comprise about 5% of the sample.

This sample stems from a study of T cell responses to AZD1222 COVID-19 vaccine (TCRdb year 2021). Regarding the complete study: TCR sequencing was performed for fewer than 250 trial participants, of whom about 200 were given two doses of AZD1222 and about 25 were given two doses of MenACWY control vaccine. Enrollment into the trials was organized by age into subgroups of 18-55, 56-69 and 70-plus years, and those subgroups contained roughly 150, 30 and 60 TCR-sequenced participants, respectively.

The CDR3 measures 13 amino acids from cysteine to phenylalanine. The read is trimmed to its CDR3 DNA, 39 bases read in frame from base 1. The germline V gene yields SGHTA for CDR1 and FQGNSA for CDR2. The V and J ends are trimmed by 6 bases and 5 bases, leaving 10 bases between them. Overall study outcomes, separate from this receptor: Because no day 14 peak-response samples were available, the repertoires could be characterized only after the peak T cell response. Reportedly, almost half of the unique spike-specific TCRs recognized epitopes lying outside the regions that are mutated in the B.1.351 and B.1.1.7 variants. Conclusions about previously exposed vaccinees are limited, since just a handful of AZD1222 recipients were seropositive for SARS-CoV-2 at baseline. Most participants were white British and females outnumbered males, and the authors suggested that clonal diversity may have been underestimated. The 56-69-year group was small, and its depth increase did not reach significance, likely because of low power. A significant rise in spike-specific TCR breadth and depth was observed after two AZD1222 doses relative to day 0 and relative to MenACWY recipients. The vaccine-associated CD4 TCRs covered the entire spike protein, and the dominant responses fell in regions 160-218 and 743-854.

According to the study, the label for this sample's time point signals: about 28 days (+/-7) after the second vaccine dose. Because spike-specific TCR depth and breadth did not differ between the two schedules, AZD1222 recipients who got a second dose at roughly 4 weeks were pooled with those who got a second dose at roughly 12 weeks. The vaccinee samples were drawn from two UK trials, COV001 and COV002, one of which was a single-blind randomized controlled phase 2/3 trial testing AZD1222 (ChAdOx1 nCoV-19) in healthy adults. For TCRbeta chain sequencing, PBMC samples from trial participants were taken at day 0 and at day 28 after the second dose.

The V and J segments used are TRBV7-2 and TRBJ2-2; a tentative D match to TRBD1 spans 6 bases. The sample was peripheral blood, taken 28 days after the second AZD1222 dose. The receptor comes from an adult who received the AZD1222 COVID-19 vaccine. Read as DNA, the sequence is TGTGCCAGCAGAATTACAGGGACCGGGGAGCTGTTTTTT. This gives the protein CASRITGTGELFF.